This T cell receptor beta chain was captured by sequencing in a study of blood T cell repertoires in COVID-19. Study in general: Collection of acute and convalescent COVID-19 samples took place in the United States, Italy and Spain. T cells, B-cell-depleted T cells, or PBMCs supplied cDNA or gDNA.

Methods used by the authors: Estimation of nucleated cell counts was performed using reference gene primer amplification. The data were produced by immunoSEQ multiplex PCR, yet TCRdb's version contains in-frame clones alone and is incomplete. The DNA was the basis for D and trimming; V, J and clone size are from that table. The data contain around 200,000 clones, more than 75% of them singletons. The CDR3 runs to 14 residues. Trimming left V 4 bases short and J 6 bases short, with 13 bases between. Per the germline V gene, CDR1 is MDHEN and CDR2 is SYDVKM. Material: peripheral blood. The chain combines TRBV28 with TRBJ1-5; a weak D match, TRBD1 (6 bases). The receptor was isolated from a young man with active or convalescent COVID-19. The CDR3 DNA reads TGTGCCAGCAGTTCAGGACAGTTGCTTCAGCCCCAGCATTTT. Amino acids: CASSSGQLLQPQHF. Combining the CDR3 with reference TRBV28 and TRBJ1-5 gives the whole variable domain DVKVTQSSRYLVKRTGEKVFLECVQDMDHENMFWYRQDPGLGLRLIYFSYDVKMKEKGDIPEGYSVSREKKERFSLILESASTNQTSMYLCASSSGQLLQPQHFGDGTRLSIL.